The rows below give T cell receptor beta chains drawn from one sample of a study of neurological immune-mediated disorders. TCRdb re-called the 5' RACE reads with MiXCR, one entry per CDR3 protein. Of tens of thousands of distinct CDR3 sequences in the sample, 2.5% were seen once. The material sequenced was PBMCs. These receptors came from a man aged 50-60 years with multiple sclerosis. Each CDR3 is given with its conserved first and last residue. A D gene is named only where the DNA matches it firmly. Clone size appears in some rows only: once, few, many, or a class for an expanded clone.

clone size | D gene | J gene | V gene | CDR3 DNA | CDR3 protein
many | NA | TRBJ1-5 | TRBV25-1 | TGTGCCAGCAGTGAAGGGTCGGGGTACGCTCAGCCCCAGAATTTT | CASSEGSGYAQPQNF
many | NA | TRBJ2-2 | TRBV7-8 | TGTGCCAGCAGGGACCAGGGGAACGGGGAGCTGTTTTTT | CASRDQGNGELFF
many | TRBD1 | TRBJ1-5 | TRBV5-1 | TGCGCCAGCAGCTTGGGCCAGGGGGGATATCAGCCCCAGCATTTT | CASSLGQGGYQPQHF
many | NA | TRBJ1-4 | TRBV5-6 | TGTGCCAGCAGCCGCCTGTGGGGTTATGAAAAACTGTTTTTT | CASSRLWGYEKLFF
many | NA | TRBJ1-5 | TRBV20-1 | TGCAGTGCTAGAGTGGGGAGACAGACCTTTCAGCCCCAGCATTTT | CSARVGRQTFQPQHF
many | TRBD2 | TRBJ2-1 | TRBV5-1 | TGCGCCAGCACCCCCAGCGGGATCTACAATGAGCAGTTCTTC | CASTPSGIYNEQFF
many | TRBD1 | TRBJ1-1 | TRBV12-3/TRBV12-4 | TGTGCCAGCAGGCCCACAGGGGGCACCCCACGGAAAGCTTTCTTT | CASRPTGGTPRKAFF
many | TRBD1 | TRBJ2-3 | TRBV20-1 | TGCAGTGCACCCGACAGGGGGAGTGCAGATACGCAGTATTTT | CSAPDRGSADTQYF
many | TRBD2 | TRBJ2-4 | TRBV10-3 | TGTGCCATCAGTGAGTCGTTCAGCGGGGGGGACTGGACCAAAAACATTCAGTACTTC | CAISESFSGGDWTKNIQYF
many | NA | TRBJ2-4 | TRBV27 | TGTGCCGGCCTCCCGGGACGGGCCAAAAACATTCAGTACTTC | CAGLPGRAKNIQYF
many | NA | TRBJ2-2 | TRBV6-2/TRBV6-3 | TGTGCCAGCAGGCTCTACAGGGTATCGAACACCGGGGAGCTGTTTTTT | CASRLYRVSNTGELFF
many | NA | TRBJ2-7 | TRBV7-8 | TGTGCCAGCAGCTTAGCGACCCCCTACGAGCAGTACTTC | CASSLATPYEQYF
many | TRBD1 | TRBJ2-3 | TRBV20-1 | TGCAGTGCTACGACAGGGGAAGATACGCAGTATTTT | CSATTGEDTQYF
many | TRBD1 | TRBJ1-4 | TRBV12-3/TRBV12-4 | TGTGCCAGCAGCCCGGGACAGGTGAAAGAAAAACTGTTTTTT | CASSPGQVKEKLFF
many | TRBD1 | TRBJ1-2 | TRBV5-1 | TGCGCCAGCAGCACCCGGACAGGGAGTCTATTCTATGGCTACACCTTC | CASSTRTGSLFYGYTF
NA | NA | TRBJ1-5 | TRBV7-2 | TGTGCCAGCAGCTCGCCAGTAGGGAATAGCAATCAGCCCCAGAATTTT | CASSSPVGNSNQPQNF
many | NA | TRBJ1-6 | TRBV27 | TGTGCCAGCAGTTTATCGGGGTGGGGGGGGAATTCACCCCTCCACTTT | CASSLSGWGGNSPLHF
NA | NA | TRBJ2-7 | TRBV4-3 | TGCGCCAGCAGCCGAGGGGGCGAGCAGTACTTC | CASSRGGEQYF
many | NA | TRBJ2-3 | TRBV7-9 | TGTGCCACTTATGGAGCAGATACGCAGTATTTT | CATYGADTQYF
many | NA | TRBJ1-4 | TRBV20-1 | TGCAGTGCCCGTCGGGGGTTTAATGAAAAACTGTTTTTT | CSARRGFNEKLFF
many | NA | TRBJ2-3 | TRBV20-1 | TGCAGTGCCCCGAGTGGACCCTACACAGATACGCAGTATTTT | CSAPSGPYTDTQYF
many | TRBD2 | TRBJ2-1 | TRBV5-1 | TGCGCCAGCAGCTTGGAGGCTAGCGGGGGTAAGGATGAGCAGTTCTTC | CASSLEASGGKDEQFF
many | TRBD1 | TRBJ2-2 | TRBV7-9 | TGTGCCAGCAGCCGGGGACAGGGATTTTTCACCGGGGAGCTGTTTTTT | CASSRGQGFFTGELFF
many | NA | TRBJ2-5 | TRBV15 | TGTGCCACCAGCAGAGATCAGGGCCAAGAGACCCAGTACTTC | CATSRDQGQETQYF
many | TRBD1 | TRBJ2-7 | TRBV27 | TGTGCCAGCAGTTTATTCCCCCCGGGACAGAACTACGAGCAGTACTTC | CASSLFPPGQNYEQYF
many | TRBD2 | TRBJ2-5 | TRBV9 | TGTGCCAGCAGCGCCTCAGCGGGGCCAGGGGAGACCCAGTACTTC | CASSASAGPGETQYF
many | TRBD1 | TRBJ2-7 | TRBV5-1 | TGCGCCAGCAGCACACGACAGGGAGACTACGAGCAGTACTTC | CASSTRQGDYEQYF
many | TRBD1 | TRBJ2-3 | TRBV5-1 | TGCGCCAGCAGCTTACAGGGGGCCGAAGATACGCAGTATTTT | CASSLQGAEDTQYF
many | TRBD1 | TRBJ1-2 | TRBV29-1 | TGCAGCGCTGGGACAGGAGCTAACTATGGCTACACCTTC | CSAGTGANYGYTF
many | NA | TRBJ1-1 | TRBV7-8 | TGTGCCAGCAGCTTATGGGTGAACACTGAAGCTTTCTTT | CASSLWVNTEAFF
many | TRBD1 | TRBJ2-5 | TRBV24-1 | TGTGCCACCAGTGATCCCCCAGGGCAGGGGGCCGGTGAGACCCAGTACTTC | CATSDPPGQGAGETQYF
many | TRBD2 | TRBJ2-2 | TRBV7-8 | TGTGCCAGCAGCTTAGCGGGAGGGATTTCGAACACCGGGGAGCTGTTTTTT | CASSLAGGISNTGELFF
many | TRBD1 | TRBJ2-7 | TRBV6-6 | TGTGCCAGCAGTTACGCGACAGGGGCCTACGAGCAGTACTTC | CASSYATGAYEQYF
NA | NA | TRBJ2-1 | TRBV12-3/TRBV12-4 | TGTGCCAGCAGTGTGGGGGCAGGGGGGTACAATGAGCAGTTCTTC | CASSVGAGGYNEQFF
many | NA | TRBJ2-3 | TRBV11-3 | TGTGCCAGCAGCCGGGGGAAGACCACAGATACGCAGTATTTT | CASSRGKTTDTQYF